What follows are 23 T cell receptor beta chains derived from one specimen sequenced in a study of T cells after yellow fever vaccination. A single record per CDR3 protein comes from TCRdb applying MiXCR to the 5' RACE reads. The data show hundreds of thousands of distinct CDR3 sequences, around 3.6% seen once. This specimen was PBMCs, taken on the day of the yellow fever booster vaccination. Receptor source: a man younger than 35 who received the YFV17D yellow fever vaccine.

There are a few counts of this clonotype. The gene calls are TRBV5-4 and TRBJ2-7; D is unresolved. Germline V gene lookup returns CDR1 SGHNT and CDR2 YYREEE (reference sequence). This CDR3 comprises 12 residues. The germline V and J ends were trimmed by 0 bases and 6 bases, with 7 bases remaining between them. CDR3 in amino acids: CASSLAPGEQYF. The DNA of the CDR3 is TGTGCCAGCAGCTTGGCCCCAGGCGAGCAGTACTTC.

Ten or more counts support this clonotype. The V call is TRBV6-6, the J call TRBJ2-4; D is tentatively TRBD1 or TRBD2 (5 bases each). This CDR3 contains 14 residues. Looked up from germline, CDR1 is MNHNY and CDR2 is SVGAGI (reference sequence). V was shortened by 9 bases and J by 4 bases, with 16 bases between the two germline ends. CDR3 bases: TGTGCCAGTCAACCCCGGGACGGTAAAAACATTCAGTACTTC. Amino acid sequence: CASQPRDGKNIQYF.

V gene TRBV25-1 combines with J gene TRBJ1-2; D unresolved. The CDR3 totals 16 residues. Trimming cost V 3 bases and J 4 bases, with 18 bases left between them. Germline lookup yields CDR1 MGHDK and CDR2 SYGVNS. The CDR3 DNA reads as TGTGCCAGCAGTGAGGCTGGGGAGGATTTGGCCTATGGCTACACCTTC. Translated, it gives CASSEAGEDLAYGYTF.

This clonotype was seen a handful of times. The gene calls are TRBV5-4 and TRBJ2-7, with D tentatively TRBD1 (5 bases). The germline gives CDR1 SGHNT, CDR2 YYREEE (reference sequence). V lost 4 bases and J lost 6, with 20 bases in between. The CDR3 consists of 15 residues. The DNA of the CDR3 is TGTGCCAGCAGCCCCCCGGGCCAGGTTGGGGCCGAGCAGTACTTC. Translating it yields CASSPPGQVGAEQYF.

This clonotype was counted ten times or more. This chain uses TRBV20-1 with TRBJ1-2, with 7 nucleotides matching TRBD1. Germline values: CDR1 DFQATT, CDR2 SNEGSKA (reference sequence). The CDR3 totals 14 residues. Trimming took 0 bases from V and 5 from J; bases not matched to a gene: 6. This CDR3 is CSAREQGLQYGYTF. In DNA form, the CDR3 reads TGCAGTGCTAGAGAACAGGGGCTCCAGTATGGCTACACCTTC.

The table lists this clonotype with many counts. The chain is built from TRBV7-2 and TRBJ2-2; D remains ambiguous. This CDR3 is 14 amino acids long. Per the germline V gene, CDR1 is SGHTA and CDR2 is FQGNSA. V lost 3 bases, J lost 7 bases, and 12 bases lay in between. The CDR3 region is CASSFRAERGELFF. The CDR3, as DNA: TGTGCCAGCAGCTTCCGGGCGGAACGCGGGGAGCTGTTTTTT.

J is TRBJ1-5 and V is TRBV24-1; 7 nucleotides line up with TRBD1. This CDR3 has 14 amino acids. The J segment lost 5 bases and the V segment lost 11 bases, leaving 11 bases of the junction unmatched. Germline CDR1 and CDR2: KGHDR and SFDVKD. CDR3 nucleotide sequence: TGTGCCAGCAGCCCTGACAGGGAAGATCAGCCCCAGCATTTT. It translates to CASSPDREDQPQHF.

This clonotype was observed a few times. The gene calls are TRBV20-1 and TRBJ2-4; D remains unclear. Germline V CDR1 and CDR2: DFQATT, SNEGSKA (reference sequence). V shed 3 bases and J shed 3 bases, with 12 bases lying between them. CDR3 size: 14 residues. The CDR3: CSASGQDNKNIQYF. The CDR3 nucleotides are TGCAGTGCTAGCGGGCAAGATAACAAAAACATTCAGTACTTC.

The chain combines TRBV29-1 with TRBJ2-7; D is possibly TRBD1 (5 bases). From germline, CDR1 is SQVTM and CDR2 ANQGSEA. The V end lost 2 bases, the J end lost 6 bases, and 8 bases lay between the germline ends. The length of the CDR3 is 11 residues. The CDR3 DNA follows: TGCAGCGTTGAACAGGGTGGCGAGCAGTACTTC. Amino acids: CSVEQGGEQYF.

At least ten counts were recorded for this clonotype. The chain employs TRBV7-9 and TRBJ2-2; 7 bases agree with TRBD1. Looked up from germline, CDR1 is SEHNR and CDR2 is FQNEAQ (reference sequence). J was trimmed by 5 bases and V by 5 bases; bases with no gene match: 5. The length of the CDR3 is 14 residues. DNA of the CDR3: TGTGCCAGCAGCACTCGACAGGGAACCGGGGAGCTGTTTTTT. Its protein product is CASSTRQGTGELFF. The variable domain in full, completed from reference TRBV7-9 and TRBJ2-2, reads DTGVSQNPRHKITKRGQNVTFRCDPISEHNRLYWYRQTLGQGPEFLTYFQNEAQLEKSRLLSDRFSAERPKGSFSTLEIQRTEQGDSAMYLCASSTRQGTGELFFGEGSRLTVL.

This clonotype showed up many times. The V and J genes are TRBV10-3 and TRBJ2-1, with TRBD2 identical over 10 bases. This CDR3 contains 13 residues. CDR1 and CDR2 (germline): ENHRY, SYGVKD. J gave up 6 bases and V 5 bases, and 1 base lay outside the gene matches. The CDR3 is CAISSGGANEQFF. In nucleotides, the CDR3 is TGTGCCATCAGTAGCGGGGGGGCCAATGAGCAGTTCTTC.

This clonotype occurred a few times. This rearrangement joins TRBV5-1 to TRBJ2-2; maybe TRBD2 (5 bases). The CDR3 totals 14 residues. V dropped 6 bases and J dropped 2 bases, with 11 bases sitting between them. Germline loops: CDR1 SGHRS, CDR2 YFSETQ. Here the CDR3 reads CASNFGGNTGELFF. The CDR3 bases are TGCGCCAGCAATTTTGGAGGAAACACCGGGGAGCTGTTTTTT.

This clonotype was counted only a few times. The V and J genes are TRBV20-1 and TRBJ1-1, with a tentative D call TRBD1 (6 bases). The CDR3 is made up of 17 amino acids. In germline, CDR1 is DFQATT, CDR2 SNEGSKA (reference sequence). The germline V and J ends were trimmed by 2 bases and 0 bases, with 19 bases remaining between them. The CDR3, as DNA: TGCAGTGCTAGATCCGGGACATCGGGGGGACTGAACACTGAAGCTTTCTTT. Encoded protein: CSARSGTSGGLNTEAFF.

Many counts were recorded for this clonotype. This chain joins TRBV5-1 and TRBJ1-1; a possible D gene is TRBD1 (5 bases). Germline assignment: CDR1 SGHRS and CDR2 YFSETQ. The CDR3 is 14 amino acids. The V and J ends lost 0 bases and 3 bases respectively, with 9 bases between them. The CDR3 sequence is CASSLEGKDTEAFF. The CDR3 nucleotides are TGCGCCAGCAGCTTGGAGGGGAAGGACACTGAAGCTTTCTTT.

In this sample, this clonotype turned up many times. The chain combines TRBV7-9 with TRBJ2-4; D remains unclear. Trimming shortened V by 2 bases and J by 3 bases, and 2 bases separated the two germline ends. There are 12 residues in the CDR3. Per the germline V gene, CDR1 is SEHNR and CDR2 is FQNEAQ (reference sequence). The CDR3 loop reads CASSLFKNIQYF. CDR3 DNA: TGTGCCAGCAGCTTATTCAAAAACATTCAGTACTTC.

This clonotype was counted many times. The chain has TRBV7-9 and TRBJ2-7, with D maybe TRBD1 (5 bases). V was shortened by 1 base and J by 2 bases, with 9 bases between the two germline ends. The CDR3 has 14 residues. CDR1 is SEHNR, CDR2 FQNEAQ, per germline (reference sequence). The CDR3 sequence is CASSLGQGAYEQYF. The CDR3 DNA is TGTGCCAGCAGCTTAGGGCAGGGTGCCTACGAGCAGTACTTC. The whole variable domain, filled in from reference TRBV7-9 and TRBJ2-7, reads DTGVSQNPRHKITKRGQNVTFRCDPISEHNRLYWYRQTLGQGPEFLTYFQNEAQLEKSRLLSDRFSAERPKGSFSTLEIQRTEQGDSAMYLCASSLGQGAYEQYFGPGTRLTVT.

This clonotype has ten or more counts. V is TRBV11-2 and J is TRBJ2-2; D remains ambiguous. The length of the CDR3 is 13 residues. V dropped 5 bases and J dropped 6 bases, with 10 bases sitting between them. Germline V gene lookup returns CDR1 SGHAT and CDR2 FQNNGV. CDR3 amino acids: CASSPKGPGELFF. CDR3 coding DNA: TGTGCCAGCAGCCCTAAGGGCCCCGGGGAGCTGTTTTTT.

V and J are TRBV12-3 or TRBV12-4 and TRBJ2-3, with D maybe TRBD2 (6 bases). The CDR3 spans 13 residues. The germline V and J ends were trimmed by 5 bases and 10 bases, with 16 bases remaining between them. The CDR3 sequence is CASSPRSGFSQYF. The CDR3 nucleotides read TGTGCCAGCAGTCCCCGGAGCGGGTTCTCGCAGTATTTT.

Many counts were recorded for this clonotype. The rearrangement links TRBV18 to TRBJ1-2, with 9 nucleotides matching TRBD1. The germline V gene has CDR1 KGHSH and CDR2 LQKENI. The CDR3 has 14 amino acids. Trimming at V came to 2 bases and at J to 8 bases, leaving 6 bases not matched to a gene. Here the CDR3 DNA reads TGTGCCAGCTCACCAGAGGGACAGGGTTCGGGCTACACCTTC. Translated: CASSPEGQGSGYTF.

This clonotype was seen at least ten times. The genes are TRBV20-1 and TRBJ2-3; D possibly uses TRBD1 or TRBD2 (5 bases each). This CDR3 region has 15 residues. Germline CDR1 and CDR2: DFQATT and SNEGSKA (reference sequence). CDR3 amino acids: CCSLLGDPSTDTQYF. CDR3 nucleotides: TGCTGTTCGCTGTTGGGGGACCCTAGCACAGATACGCAGTATTTT.

This clonotype was counted many times. The rearrangement uses TRBV7-2 and TRBJ2-7; weak D call: TRBD1 (6 bases). The CDR3 is made up of 16 amino acids. Germline V gene lookup returns CDR1 SGHTA and CDR2 FQGNSA. Trimming shortened V by 3 bases and J by 5 bases, and 20 bases separated the two germline ends. CDR3 DNA sequence: TGTGCCAGCAGCTTGGCCGGAGGTGCAGGGGCCCACGAGCAGTACGTC. Residues: CASSLAGGAGAHEQYV.

This clonotype occurred a few times. This chain joins TRBV4-3 and TRBJ1-3, with 8 bases matching TRBD1. The CDR3 length is 14 residues. The J segment lost 7 bases and the V segment lost 1 base, leaving 3 bases of the junction unmatched. Germline CDR1 and CDR2: LGHNA and YSLEER. CDR3 bases: TGCGCCAGCAGCCAAGGACAGGGGAGGAACACCATATATTTT. It codes for CASSQGQGRNTIYF.

This clonotype was recorded a few times. The J gene is TRBJ2-7, the V gene TRBV7-2; 8 bases are a match to TRBD2. This CDR3 contains 15 residues. V was clipped by 2 bases and J by 2 bases; unmatched bases: 5. Germline CDR1 is SGHTA and CDR2 is FQGNSA. This CDR3 is CASSLTGGGPYEQYV. CDR3 coding DNA: TGTGCCAGCAGCTTAACGGGAGGGGGGCCCTACGAGCAGTACGTC.